This T cell receptor beta chain was documented in a study of CD8+CD57+ T cells in acquired aplastic anemia. It was genomic DNA that served as the template for profiling TCR beta VDJ and CDR3. Each CDR3 protein is one row after TCRdb ran MiXCR on the reads. The sample shows about 190,000 distinct CDR3 sequences, about half of them seen only once. Germline CDR1 and CDR2: MNHNY and SVGAGI (reference sequence). This CDR3 region has 12 residues. V was clipped by 2 bases and J by 3 bases, with 5 bases between them. This clonotype showed up many times. This receptor was obtained from a human donor in good health, serving as a control. The V and J genes are TRBV6-6 and TRBJ2-7; D call uncertain. The sample was sorted CD4+, CD8+, or CD8+CD57+ T cells (not recorded which) from PBMCs. DNA of the CDR3: TGTGCCAGCAGTTACCACGGCTACGAGCAGTACTTC. This encodes CASSYHGYEQYF.